The present entry profiles one T cell receptor beta chain with its context. The data derive from a study of blood T cell repertoires in COVID-19. The wider study: The United States, Italy and Spain were the sources of the acute and convalescent COVID-19 samples. T cells, B-cell-depleted T cells, or PBMCs supplied cDNA or gDNA.

V lost 4 bases to trimming and J lost 5 bases; unmatched junction nucleotides: 8. This CDR3 comprises 15 residues. The germline V gene encodes CDR1 SGHRS and CDR2 YFSETQ. Seattle patient enrollment occurred during active infection, with longitudinal follow-up thereafter. Authors' processing steps: Cell counts per sample came from amplifying reference gene primers. Only in-frame clones appear in the TCRdb table, and some are missing; sequencing was by immunoSEQ multiplex PCR. That table furnishes V, J and clone size, whereas the DNA furnished D and trimming. This table has fewer than 350,000 clones, over 75% appearing once.

The J gene is TRBJ2-1, the V gene TRBV5-1, with TRBD2 matching 8 bases. Sequencing was performed on peripheral blood. This receptor was taken from a woman in her twenties or thirties with COVID-19, enrolled during active disease. CDR3 nucleotides: TGCGCCAGCAGCACCGGACCGGGAGGGAACAATGAGCAGTTCTTC. It is translated as CASSTGPGGNNEQFF.